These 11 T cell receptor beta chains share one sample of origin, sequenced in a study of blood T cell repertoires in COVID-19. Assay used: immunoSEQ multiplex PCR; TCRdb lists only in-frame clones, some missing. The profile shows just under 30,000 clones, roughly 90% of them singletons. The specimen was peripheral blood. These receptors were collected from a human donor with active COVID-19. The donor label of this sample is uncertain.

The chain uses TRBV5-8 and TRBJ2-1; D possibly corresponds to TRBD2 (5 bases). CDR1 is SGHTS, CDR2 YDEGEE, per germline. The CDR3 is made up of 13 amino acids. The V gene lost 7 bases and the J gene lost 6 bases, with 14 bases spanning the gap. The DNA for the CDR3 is TGTGCCAGCCAAGTGGCAGCGGCCAATGAGCAGTTCTTC. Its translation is CASQVAAANEQFF. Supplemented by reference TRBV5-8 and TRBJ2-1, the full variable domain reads EAGVTQSPTHLIKTRGQQATLRCSPISGHTSVYWYQQALGLGLQFLLWYDEGEERNRGNFPPRFSGRQFPNYSSELNVNALELEDSALYLCASQVAAANEQFFGPGTRLTVL.

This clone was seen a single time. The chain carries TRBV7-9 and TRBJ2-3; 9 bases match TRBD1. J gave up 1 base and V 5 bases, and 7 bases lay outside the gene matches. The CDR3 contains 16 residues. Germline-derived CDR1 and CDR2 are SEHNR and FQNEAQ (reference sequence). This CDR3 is CASSPGRDRGTDTQYF. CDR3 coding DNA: TGTGCCAGCAGCCCCGGCCGGGACAGGGGCACAGATACGCAGTATTTT.

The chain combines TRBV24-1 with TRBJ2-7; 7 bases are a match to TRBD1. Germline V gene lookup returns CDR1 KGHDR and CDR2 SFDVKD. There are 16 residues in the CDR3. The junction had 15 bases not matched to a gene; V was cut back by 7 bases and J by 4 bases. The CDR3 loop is CATRRRTGGHQYEQYF. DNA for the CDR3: TGTGCCACCAGGCGGCGGACAGGTGGCCATCAGTACGAGCAGTACTTC.

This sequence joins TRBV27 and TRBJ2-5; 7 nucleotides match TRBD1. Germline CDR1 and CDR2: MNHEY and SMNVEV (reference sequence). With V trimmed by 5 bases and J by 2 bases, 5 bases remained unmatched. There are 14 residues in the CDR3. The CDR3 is CASSQNRGQETQYF. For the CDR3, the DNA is TGTGCCAGCAGTCAAAACAGGGGTCAAGAGACCCAGTACTTC.

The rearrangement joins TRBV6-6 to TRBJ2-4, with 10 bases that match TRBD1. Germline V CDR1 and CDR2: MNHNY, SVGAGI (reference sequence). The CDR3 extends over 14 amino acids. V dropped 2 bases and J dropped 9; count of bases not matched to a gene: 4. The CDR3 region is CASSYGTGDGIQYF. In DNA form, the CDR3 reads TGTGCCAGCAGTTACGGGACAGGGGACGGCATTCAGTACTTC.

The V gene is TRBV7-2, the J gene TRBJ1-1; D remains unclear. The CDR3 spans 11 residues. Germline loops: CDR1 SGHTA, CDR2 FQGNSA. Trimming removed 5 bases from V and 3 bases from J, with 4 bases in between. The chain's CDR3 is CASSLYTEAFF. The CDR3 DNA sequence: TGTGCCAGCAGCCTATACACTGAAGCTTTCTTT.

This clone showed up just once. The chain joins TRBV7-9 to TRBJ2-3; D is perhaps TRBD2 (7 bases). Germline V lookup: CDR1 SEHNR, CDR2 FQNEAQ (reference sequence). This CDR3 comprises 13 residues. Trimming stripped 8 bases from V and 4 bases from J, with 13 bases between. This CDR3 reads CASGGAGADTQYF. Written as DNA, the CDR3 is TGTGCCAGCGGGGGGGCCGGTGCAGATACGCAGTATTTT.

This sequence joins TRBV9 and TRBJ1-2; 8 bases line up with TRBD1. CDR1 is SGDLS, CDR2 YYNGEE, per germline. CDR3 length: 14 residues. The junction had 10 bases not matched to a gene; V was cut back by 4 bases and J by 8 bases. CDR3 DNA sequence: TGTGCCAGCAGCTCAAACAGGGCAGGGGGCGGCTACACCTTC. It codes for CASSSNRAGGGYTF.

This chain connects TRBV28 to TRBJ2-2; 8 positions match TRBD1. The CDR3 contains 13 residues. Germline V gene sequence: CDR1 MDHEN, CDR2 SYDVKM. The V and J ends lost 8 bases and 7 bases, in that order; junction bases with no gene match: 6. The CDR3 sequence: CASDTGGHGELFF. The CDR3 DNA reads TGTGCCAGCGATACAGGGGGTCACGGGGAGCTGTTTTTT. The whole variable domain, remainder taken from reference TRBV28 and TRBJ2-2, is DVKVTQSSRYLVKRTGEKVFLECVQDMDHENMFWYRQDPGLGLRLIYFSYDVKMKEKGDIPEGYSVSREKKERFSLILESASTNQTSMYLCASDTGGHGELFFGEGSRLTVL.

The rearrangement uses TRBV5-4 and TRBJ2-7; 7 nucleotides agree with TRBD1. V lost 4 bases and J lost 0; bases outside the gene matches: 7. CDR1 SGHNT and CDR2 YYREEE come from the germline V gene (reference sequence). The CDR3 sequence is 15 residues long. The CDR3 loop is CASSPGTASSYEQYF. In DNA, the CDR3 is TGTGCCAGCAGCCCCGGGACAGCCAGCTCCTACGAGCAGTACTTC.

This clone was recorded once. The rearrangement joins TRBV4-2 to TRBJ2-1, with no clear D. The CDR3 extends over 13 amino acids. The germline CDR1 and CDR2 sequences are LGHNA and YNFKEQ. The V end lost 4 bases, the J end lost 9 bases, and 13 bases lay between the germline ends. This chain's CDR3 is CASSLLKVGEQFF. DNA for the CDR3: TGTGCCAGCAGCCTCCTAAAAGTCGGTGAGCAGTTCTTC.